The 23 T cell receptor beta chains below all came from one sample that was sequenced in a study of technical replicates of blood from several donors. Measured with immunoSEQ multiplex PCR; TCRdb has only the in-frame clones, and not every one. Among roughly 57,000 clones listed, 90% to 95% were seen once. Sequenced input: PBMCs. These TCRs come from a human donor in good health. Some clones in this sample may be carry-over from other donors' samples.

This chain joins TRBV6-5 and TRBJ1-5, with unresolved D. Germline V CDR1 and CDR2: MNHEY, SVGAGI. Trimming took off 6 bases at V and 6 bases at J, with 12 bases between the two ends. The CDR3 length is 13 residues. CDR3 loop: CASSPQLSQPQHF. Written as DNA, the CDR3 is TGTGCCAGCAGCCCTCAACTTTCTCAGCCCCAGCATTTT.

The J gene is TRBJ1-5, the V gene TRBV9; the match to TRBD1 covers 10 bases. The germline V gene encodes CDR1 SGDLS and CDR2 YYNGEE. With V trimmed by 3 bases and J by 6 bases, 6 bases remained unmatched. The CDR3 is 15 amino acids. The CDR3 region has the DNA TGTGCCAGCAGCGCGACAGGGGGCGCGGGTCAGCCCCAGCATTTT. It encodes CASSATGGAGQPQHF.

The V gene is TRBV6-4, the J gene TRBJ2-7, with 12 positions matching TRBD2. V dropped 8 bases and J dropped 5; count of bases not matched to a gene: 1. The CDR3 consists of 12 residues. Germline assignment: CDR1 MRHNA and CDR2 SNTAGT. In DNA, the CDR3 is TGTGCCAGCGGACTAGCGGGACACGAGCAGTACTTC. Encoded protein: CASGLAGHEQYF.

This chain connects TRBV7-6 to TRBJ2-7; weak D call: TRBD1 (6 bases). The germline V gene encodes CDR1 SGHVS and CDR2 FNYEAQ. This CDR3 region has 14 residues. The V and J ends lost 5 bases and 3 bases respectively, with 14 bases between them. The CDR3, as DNA: TGTGCCAGCAGCCCCGCCAGGGGCAACTACGAGCAGTACTTC. Translating it yields CASSPARGNYEQYF.

The rearrangement joins TRBV6-1 to TRBJ1-1; a possible D gene is TRBD1 (5 bases). The CDR3 totals 14 residues. V lost 0 bases and J lost 3, with 8 bases in between. Germline loops: CDR1 MNHNS, CDR2 SASEGT. CDR3 bases: TGTGCCAGCAGTGAAGCTTCCAGGGACACTGAAGCTTTCTTT. Translation: CASSEASRDTEAFF.

The chain links TRBV9 to TRBJ1-2; 8 positions match TRBD1. The length of the CDR3 is 17 residues. V gave up 0 bases and J gave up 4 bases; unmatched junction bases: 11. Looked up from germline, CDR1 is SGDLS and CDR2 is YYNGEE. The CDR3: CASSVGAGGRNLYGYTF. DNA for the CDR3: TGTGCCAGCAGCGTAGGGGCAGGGGGCCGAAATCTCTATGGCTACACCTTC.

This chain connects TRBV6-6 to TRBJ1-2, with TRBD1 as a possible D gene (5 bases). Germline V lookup: CDR1 MNHNY, CDR2 SVGAGI (reference sequence). V was shortened by 6 bases and J by 5 bases, with 19 bases between the two germline ends. The CDR3 is 15 residues long. The CDR3: CASSPDRTPGYGYTF. CDR3 coding DNA: TGTGCCAGCAGCCCTGATCGGACACCAGGTTATGGCTACACCTTC.

The chain is built from TRBV6-6 and TRBJ1-2, with 8 bases matching TRBD1. Germline V gives CDR1 MNHNY, CDR2 SVGAGI (reference sequence). Unmatched junction bases numbered 6, after V lost 0 bases and J lost 3 bases. The CDR3 contains 16 residues. The CDR3 DNA reads as TGTGCCAGCAGTTACTCCGAGCAGGGGGCTGACTATGGCTACACCTTC. This sequence encodes CASSYSEQGADYGYTF.

This clone was counted once. V usage is TRBV2 and J usage is TRBJ2-1, with D possibly being TRBD2 (6 bases). The CDR3 is 13 amino acids. Germline CDR1 SNHLY, CDR2 FYNNEI. V was cut by 9 bases and J by 5 bases, with 14 bases left in between. The CDR3 reads CARRTGVHNEQFF. In nucleotides, the CDR3 is TGTGCCAGGAGGACGGGGGTCCACAATGAGCAGTTCTTC.

The chain couples TRBV6-1 to TRBJ2-7, with 7 bases fitting TRBD2. This CDR3 region has 17 residues. Germline CDR1 and CDR2: MNHNS and SASEGT. V gave up 1 base and J gave up 2 bases; unmatched junction bases: 11. The CDR3 loop is CASSEGGGHVGAYEQYF. CDR3 bases: TGTGCCAGCAGTGAAGGGGGGGGTCACGTGGGGGCCTACGAGCAGTACTTC.

The chain has TRBV6-1 and TRBJ2-2; TRBD2 matches 8 bases. V lost 8 bases and J lost 4; bases outside the gene matches: 9. The germline V gene has CDR1 MNHNS and CDR2 SASEGT. The CDR3 spans 15 residues. CDR3 sequence (DNA): TGTGCCAGCGACCCGGGGGGGAGAGGCACCGGGGAGCTGTTTTTT. Residues: CASDPGGRGTGELFF.

As for this clone: The junction does not match germline at one end; this may be a read error. The gene calls are TRBV2 and TRBJ2-1; 8 positions match TRBD2. The germline CDR1 and CDR2 sequences are SNHLY and FYNNEI. CDR3 length equals 14 residues. CDR3 region: CASNENGRGNEQFF. The CDR3 DNA reads as TGTGCCAGCAATGAAAACGGGAGGGGCAATGAGCAGTTCTTC.

The chain employs TRBV7-9 and TRBJ2-1; D might be TRBD1 (6 bases). CDR3 length: 14 amino acids. Germline assignment: CDR1 SEHNR and CDR2 FQNEAQ (reference sequence). The ends were cut back, 5 bases at V and 9 bases at J, with 17 bases in the middle. The CDR3 spells CASSPGARMSEQFF. Here the CDR3 DNA reads TGTGCCAGCAGCCCAGGGGCCAGAATGAGTGAGCAGTTCTTC.

The rearrangement links TRBV6-5 to TRBJ2-1, with D possibly TRBD2 on 7 matching bases. Germline assignment: CDR1 MNHEY and CDR2 SVGAGI. Trimming shortened V by 8 bases and J by 2 bases, and 13 bases separated the two germline ends. The CDR3 totals 14 residues. The CDR3 nucleotides are TGTGCCAGCGCGGGGGCCCGAACCTACAATGAGCAGTTCTTC. Translating gives CASAGARTYNEQFF.

The chain is built from TRBV5-1 and TRBJ2-1; tentatively, D is TRBD1 (6 bases). V was clipped by 2 bases and J by 8 bases, with 14 bases between them. The CDR3 extends over 14 amino acids. Per the germline V gene, CDR1 is SGHRS and CDR2 is YFSETQ. The CDR3 loop reads CASSLGGQGHEQFF. CDR3 nucleotide sequence: TGCGCCAGCAGCTTAGGCGGTCAGGGGCATGAGCAGTTCTTC.

The chain combines TRBV7-9 with TRBJ1-2, with TRBD1 matching 7 bases. V lost 5 bases and J lost 4; bases outside the gene matches: 10. The germline V gene has CDR1 SEHNR and CDR2 FQNEAQ (reference sequence). The CDR3 sequence is 15 residues long. The CDR3 DNA reads as TGTGCCAGCAGCCAATCACAGGGGAGCTTCTATGGCTACACCTTC. The encoded protein is CASSQSQGSFYGYTF.

J is TRBJ2-7 and V is TRBV5-4; unclear D gene. Germline values: CDR1 SGHNT, CDR2 YYREEE (reference sequence). CDR3 length equals 14 residues. V gave up 0 bases and J gave up 2 bases, with 9 bases separating them. The CDR3 protein is CASSLGSSPYEQYF. The CDR3 nucleotides are TGTGCCAGCAGCTTGGGCAGTTCTCCCTACGAGCAGTACTTC.

This chain uses TRBV19 with TRBJ2-1; possibly TRBD1 for D (6 bases). Between the trimmed V and J ends, which lost 6 bases and 8 bases, there was a span of 14 bases. Germline V gives CDR1 LNHDA, CDR2 SQIVND (reference sequence). The CDR3 totals 13 residues. The CDR3 coding sequence is TGTGCCAGTAGATCTGGTGGGGGCGATGAGCAGTTCTTC. Its protein is CASRSGGGDEQFF.

The chain uses TRBV29-1 and TRBJ2-6, with a tentative D call TRBD1 (5 bases). Germline CDR1 SQVTM, CDR2 ANQGSEA. V gave up 4 bases and J gave up 3 bases, with 10 bases separating them. The CDR3 is 14 amino acids. CDR3: CSVGQSGGANVLTF. DNA of the CDR3: TGCAGCGTTGGACAGTCAGGTGGGGCCAACGTCCTGACTTTC. Full variable domain (remainder filled in from reference TRBV29-1 and TRBJ2-6): SAVISQKPSRDICQRGTSLTIQCQVDSQVTMMFWYRQQPGQSLTLIATANQGSEATYESGFVIDKFPISRPNLTFSTLTVSNMSPEDSSIYLCSVGQSGGANVLTFGAGSRLTVL.

V and J are TRBV11-2 and TRBJ2-7; D ambiguous. The CDR3 sequence is 15 residues long. The V end lost 1 base, the J end lost 0 bases, and 10 bases lay between the germline ends. Per germline, CDR1 SGHAT and CDR2 FQNNGV. The CDR3 spells CASSLGQTRSYEQYF. CDR3 coding DNA: TGTGCCAGCAGCTTAGGGCAGACTCGCTCCTACGAGCAGTACTTC.

The CDR3: CASSQGRGTEAFF. Here the CDR3 DNA reads TGCGCCAGCAGCCAAGGGAGGGGCACTGAAGCTTTCTTT. The chain carries TRBV4-1 and TRBJ1-1, with D perhaps matching TRBD1 (5 bases). CDR1 and CDR2 from the germline V gene are MGHRA and YSYEKL. There are 13 residues in the CDR3. V lost 1 base and J 4 bases, leaving 7 bases between the germline ends.

The chain is built from TRBV5-1 and TRBJ1-2, with TRBD1 as a possible D gene (5 bases). CDR1 is SGHRS, CDR2 YFSETQ, per germline. V was shortened by 3 bases and J by 4 bases, with 10 bases between the two germline ends. This CDR3 contains 13 residues. The CDR3: CASSSLTGYGYTF. CDR3 DNA sequence: TGCGCCAGCAGCTCTCTCACAGGCTATGGCTACACCTTC.

This clone showed up just once. This chain links TRBV6-1 with TRBJ1-6; D uncertain. The CDR3 totals 13 residues. CDR1 and CDR2 from the germline V gene are MNHNS and SASEGT. V gave up 2 bases and J gave up 9 bases, with 8 bases separating them. The chain's CDR3 is CASSELGASPLHF. The CDR3 nucleotides read TGTGCCAGCAGTGAACTTGGAGCTTCACCCCTCCACTTT.